These 10 T cell receptor beta chains were sequenced from one sample in a study of cytomegalovirus exposure and HLA in healthy donors. PCR amplification relied on 60 Vbeta primers (plus 13 Jbeta primers). Generated by immunoSEQ multiplex PCR, the TCRdb table keeps only in-frame clones and is missing some. Of 100,000 to 150,000 clones listed, more than 60% are singletons. Sequencing was performed on PBMCs. The receptor source for this set is a woman in her fifties or sixties in good health and CMV-seropositive.

The chain carries TRBV30 and TRBJ1-1; D is undetermined. The ends were cut back, 1 base at V and 10 bases at J, with 10 bases in the middle. This CDR3 is built from 11 residues. In germline, CDR1 is GTSNPN, CDR2 SVGIG (reference sequence). The CDR3 DNA reads TGTGCCTGGAGTGACCGGTTTGGAGCTTTCTTT. Translated, it gives CAWSDRFGAFF.

The chain employs TRBV5-1 and TRBJ2-2, with 15 bases lining up with TRBD2. Trimming at V came to 1 base and at J to 3 bases, leaving 7 bases not matched to a gene. CDR3 size: 19 residues. Germline values: CDR1 SGHRS, CDR2 YFSETQ. Here the CDR3 reads CASSLTPGLAGGDTGELFF. The DNA of the CDR3 is TGCGCCAGCAGCTTGACACCCGGACTAGCGGGGGGGGACACCGGGGAGCTGTTTTTT. Full variable domain (remainder filled in from reference TRBV5-1 and TRBJ2-2): KAGVTQTPRYLIKTRGQQVTLSCSPISGHRSVSWYQQTPGQGLQFLFEYFSETQRNKGNFPGRFSGRQFSNSRSEMNVSTLELGDSALYLCASSLTPGLAGGDTGELFFGEGSRLTVL.

The chain is built from TRBV7-6 and TRBJ2-7; 8 nucleotides line up with TRBD1. The CDR3 contains 15 residues. Trimming at V came to 5 bases and at J to 2 bases, leaving 8 bases not matched to a gene. Germline CDR1 SGHVS, CDR2 FNYEAQ. The CDR3 loop reads CASSTQGAKAYEQYF. The CDR3 DNA follows: TGTGCCAGCAGCACCCAGGGGGCAAAGGCCTACGAGCAGTACTTC.

V is TRBV6-5 and J is TRBJ1-2, with a weak D call TRBD1 (5 bases). CDR1 MNHEY and CDR2 SVGAGI come from the germline V gene. The CDR3 runs 16 residues. V lost 2 bases to trimming and J lost 4 bases, with 17 bases between them. The CDR3 DNA sequence: TGTGCCAGCAGTTACCTGGCGGGGACTCGCCCCTATGGCTACACCTTC. This gives the protein CASSYLAGTRPYGYTF.

The chain carries TRBV4-1 and TRBJ2-5, with 9 bases aligning to TRBD1. This CDR3 spans 18 amino acids. V shed 4 bases, J shed 5 bases, and the junction held 17 bases outside the gene matches. Germline CDR1 MGHRA, CDR2 YSYEKL. DNA of the CDR3: TGCGCCAGCAGCCTTAGACCTCCGGGACAGGGAAGAGGTGAGACCCAGTACTTC. Translating it yields CASSLRPPGQGRGETQYF.

The chain carries TRBV5-6 and TRBJ1-4; 10 nucleotides line up with TRBD1. Germline V gene sequence: CDR1 SGHDT, CDR2 YYEEEE. The V and J ends lost 4 bases and 6 bases, in that order; junction bases with no gene match: 9. CDR3 length: 16 residues. CDR3 nucleotide sequence: TGTGCCAGCAGCGCAGGGGACAGGGGAATGGATGAAAAACTGTTTTTT. Encoded protein: CASSAGDRGMDEKLFF.

V usage is TRBV4-3 and J usage is TRBJ1-2; TRBD1 aligns across 8 bases. Germline V lookup: CDR1 LGHNA, CDR2 YSLEER. This CDR3 is built from 14 residues. V lost 0 bases and J lost 7; bases outside the gene matches: 4. CDR3 nucleotides: TGCGCCAGCAGCCAAGATACAGGGACAGGTGGCTACACCTTC. It encodes CASSQDTGTGGYTF.

The chain has TRBV5-6 and TRBJ2-7; 9 positions agree with TRBD1. The CDR3 has 15 amino acids. Germline V gene lookup returns CDR1 SGHDT and CDR2 YYEEEE. J gave up 3 bases and V 4 bases, and 8 bases lay outside the gene matches. The CDR3 region is CASSPPRDRDYEQYF. The CDR3 DNA is TGTGCCAGCAGCCCCCCCCGGGACAGGGACTACGAGCAGTACTTC.

The rearrangement links TRBV5-5 to TRBJ1-2; 9 bases are a match to TRBD1. Germline trimming cut 4 bases from V and 6 bases from J; bases unmatched to any gene: 7. The CDR3 runs to 14 residues. Germline V gene lookup returns CDR1 SGHKS and CDR2 YYEKEE (reference sequence). CDR3 bases: TGTGCCAGCAGCCGTCCCGGGACAGGGAATGGCTACACCTTC. Its protein is CASSRPGTGNGYTF. Variable domain in full (rest from reference TRBV5-5 and TRBJ1-2): DAGVTQSPTHLIKTRGQQVTLRCSPISGHKSVSWYQQVLGQGPQFIFQYYEKEERGRGNFPDRFSARQFPNYSSELNVNALLLGDSALYLCASSRPGTGNGYTFGSGTRLTVV.

The rearrangement uses TRBV29-1 and TRBJ2-1; a weak D match, TRBD1 (6 bases). The CDR3 covers 14 residues. V lost 8 bases to trimming and J lost 12 bases, with 26 bases between them. The V gene's germline CDR1 is SQVTM and CDR2 ANQGSEA. CDR3 loop: CSFLRDTFQVGQFF. The CDR3 DNA follows: TGCAGCTTTCTCCGGGACACCTTTCAGGTTGGGCAGTTCTTC.